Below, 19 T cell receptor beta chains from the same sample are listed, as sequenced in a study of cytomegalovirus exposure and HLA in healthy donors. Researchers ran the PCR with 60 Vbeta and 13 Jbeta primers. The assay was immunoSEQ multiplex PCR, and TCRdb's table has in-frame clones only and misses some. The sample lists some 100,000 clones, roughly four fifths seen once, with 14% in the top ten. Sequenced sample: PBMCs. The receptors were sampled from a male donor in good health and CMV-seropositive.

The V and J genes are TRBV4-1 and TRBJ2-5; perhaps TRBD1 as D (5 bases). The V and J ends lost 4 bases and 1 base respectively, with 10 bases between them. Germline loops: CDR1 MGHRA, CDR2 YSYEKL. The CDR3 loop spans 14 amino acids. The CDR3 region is CASSPDSFQETQYF. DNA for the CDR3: TGCGCCAGCAGCCCAGACAGTTTCCAAGAGACCCAGTACTTC.

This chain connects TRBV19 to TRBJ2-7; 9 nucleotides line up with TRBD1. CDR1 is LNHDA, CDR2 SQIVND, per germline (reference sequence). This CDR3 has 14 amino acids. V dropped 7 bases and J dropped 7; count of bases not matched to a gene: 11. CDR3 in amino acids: CASTRTGDEGEQYF. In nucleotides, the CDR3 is TGTGCCAGTACCAGGACAGGGGACGAAGGGGAGCAGTACTTC.

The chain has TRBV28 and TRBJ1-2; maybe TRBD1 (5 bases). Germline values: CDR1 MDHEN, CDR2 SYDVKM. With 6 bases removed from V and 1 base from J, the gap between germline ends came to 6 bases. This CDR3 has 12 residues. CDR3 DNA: TGTGCCAGCAGAGGGGTTAACTATGGCTACACCTTC. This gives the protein CASRGVNYGYTF.

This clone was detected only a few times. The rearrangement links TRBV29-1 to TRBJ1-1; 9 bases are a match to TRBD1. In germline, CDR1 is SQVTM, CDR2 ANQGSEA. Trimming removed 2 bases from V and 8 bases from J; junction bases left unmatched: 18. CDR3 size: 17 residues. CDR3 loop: CSVESRDRDGVGGEAFF. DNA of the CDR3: TGCAGCGTTGAATCCCGGGACAGGGACGGCGTTGGGGGCGAAGCTTTCTTT.

CDR3 DNA sequence: TGTGCCATCAGTGAGTCGTCCGGTAACACTGAAGCTTTCTTT. It yields the protein CAISESSGNTEAFF. The chain has TRBV10-3 and TRBJ1-1; the D is unclear. The CDR3 has 14 residues. Trimming stripped 0 bases from V and 2 bases from J, with 7 bases between. Germline CDR1 ENHRY, CDR2 SYGVKD.

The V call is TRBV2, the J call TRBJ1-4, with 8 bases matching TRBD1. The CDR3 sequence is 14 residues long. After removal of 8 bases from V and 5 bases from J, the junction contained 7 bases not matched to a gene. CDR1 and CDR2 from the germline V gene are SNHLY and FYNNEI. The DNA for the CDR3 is TGTGCCAGCTTCGACAGGGGAGGCAATGAAAAACTGTTTTTT. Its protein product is CASFDRGGNEKLFF.

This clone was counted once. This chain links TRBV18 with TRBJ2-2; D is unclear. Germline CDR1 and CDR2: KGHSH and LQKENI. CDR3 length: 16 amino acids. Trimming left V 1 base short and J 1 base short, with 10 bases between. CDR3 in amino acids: CASSPRFSGNTGELFF. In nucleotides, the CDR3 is TGTGCCAGCTCACCACGTTTCTCAGGGAACACCGGGGAGCTGTTTTTT.

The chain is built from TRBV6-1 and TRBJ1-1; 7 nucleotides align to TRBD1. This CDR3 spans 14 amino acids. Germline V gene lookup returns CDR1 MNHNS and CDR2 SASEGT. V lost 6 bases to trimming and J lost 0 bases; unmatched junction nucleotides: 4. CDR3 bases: TGTGCCAGCAGCCTAACAGGGGTGAACACTGAAGCTTTCTTT. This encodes CASSLTGVNTEAFF.

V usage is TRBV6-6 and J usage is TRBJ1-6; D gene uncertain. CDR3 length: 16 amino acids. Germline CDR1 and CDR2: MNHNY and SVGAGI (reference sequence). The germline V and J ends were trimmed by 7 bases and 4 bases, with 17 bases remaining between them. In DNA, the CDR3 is TGTGCCAGCATCGGACCGGCGCGGAGGTATAATTCACCCCTCCACTTT. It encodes CASIGPARRYNSPLHF.

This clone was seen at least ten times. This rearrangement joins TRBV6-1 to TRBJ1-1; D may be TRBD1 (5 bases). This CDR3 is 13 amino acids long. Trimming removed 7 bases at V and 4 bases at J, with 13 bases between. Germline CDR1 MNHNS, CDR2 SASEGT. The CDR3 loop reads CASIQGESTEAFF. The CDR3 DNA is TGTGCCAGCATTCAGGGTGAGAGCACTGAAGCTTTCTTT.

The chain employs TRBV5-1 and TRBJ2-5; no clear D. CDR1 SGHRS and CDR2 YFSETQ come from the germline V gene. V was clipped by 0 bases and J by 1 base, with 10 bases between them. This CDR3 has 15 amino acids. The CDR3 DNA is TGCGCCAGCAGCTTGGCCCCCAGTCCCCAAGAGACCCAGTACTTC. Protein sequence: CASSLAPSPQETQYF.

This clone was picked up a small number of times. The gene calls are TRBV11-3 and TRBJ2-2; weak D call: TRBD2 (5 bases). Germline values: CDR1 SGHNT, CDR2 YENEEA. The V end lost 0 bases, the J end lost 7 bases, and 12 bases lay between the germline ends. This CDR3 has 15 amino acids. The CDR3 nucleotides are TGTGCCAGCAGCTTAGATGAAGGGAGACACGGGGAGCTGTTTTTT. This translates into CASSLDEGRHGELFF.

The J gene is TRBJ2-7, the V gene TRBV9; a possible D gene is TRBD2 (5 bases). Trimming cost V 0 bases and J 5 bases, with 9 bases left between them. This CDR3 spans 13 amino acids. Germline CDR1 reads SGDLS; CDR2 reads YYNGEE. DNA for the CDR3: TGTGCCAGCAGCGTAGCGGGAAAGGACGAGCAGTACTTC. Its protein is CASSVAGKDEQYF.

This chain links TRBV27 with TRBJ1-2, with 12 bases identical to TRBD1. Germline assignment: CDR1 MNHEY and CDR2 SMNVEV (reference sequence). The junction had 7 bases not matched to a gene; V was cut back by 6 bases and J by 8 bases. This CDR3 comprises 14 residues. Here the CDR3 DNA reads TGTGCCAGCAGCTCCGGGACAGGGGGCGGGGGCTACACCTTC. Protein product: CASSSGTGGGGYTF.

CDR3 residues: CASSLVLSGAATGELFF. CDR3 coding DNA: TGTGCCAGCAGCTTAGTTCTGTCAGGGGCGGCCACCGGGGAGCTGTTTTTT. The V gene is TRBV7-9, the J gene TRBJ2-2, with a possible D match to TRBD1 (6 bases). Deletions cut 1 base from V and 4 bases from J, with 16 bases between. CDR3 length: 17 amino acids. Germline V gene sequence: CDR1 SEHNR, CDR2 FQNEAQ (reference sequence).

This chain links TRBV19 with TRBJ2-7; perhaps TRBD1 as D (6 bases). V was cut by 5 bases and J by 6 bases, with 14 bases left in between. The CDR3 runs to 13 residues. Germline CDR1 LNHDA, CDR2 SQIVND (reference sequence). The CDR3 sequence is CASSVTGTPEQYF. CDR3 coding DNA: TGTGCCAGTAGTGTTACCGGGACACCCGAGCAGTACTTC.

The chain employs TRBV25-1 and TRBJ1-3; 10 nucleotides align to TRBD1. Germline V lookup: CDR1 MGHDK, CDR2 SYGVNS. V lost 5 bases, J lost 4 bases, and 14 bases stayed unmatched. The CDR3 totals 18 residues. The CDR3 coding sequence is TGTGCCAGCAGTCCGGGACAGGGGCCCCTGGGGGCCGGAAACACCATATATTTT. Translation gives CASSPGQGPLGAGNTIYF.

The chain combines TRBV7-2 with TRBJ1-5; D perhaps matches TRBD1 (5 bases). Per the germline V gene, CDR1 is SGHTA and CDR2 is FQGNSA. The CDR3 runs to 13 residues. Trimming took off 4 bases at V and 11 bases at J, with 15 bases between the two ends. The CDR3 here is CASSSDRGEAQHF. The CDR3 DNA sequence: TGTGCCAGCAGCTCTGATCGGGGGGAGGCCCAGCATTTT.

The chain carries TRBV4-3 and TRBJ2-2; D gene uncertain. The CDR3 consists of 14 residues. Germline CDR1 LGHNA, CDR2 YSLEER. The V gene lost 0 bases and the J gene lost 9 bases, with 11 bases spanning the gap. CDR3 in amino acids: CASSQDSQKWELFF. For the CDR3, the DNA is TGCGCCAGCAGCCAAGATTCCCAGAAGTGGGAGCTGTTTTTT.